Below are 22 T cell receptor beta chains sequenced from a single sample in a study of metastatic and nonmetastatic thyroid tumors. Thyroid surgery had not been preceded by any treatment in any patient. TCRdb ran MiXCR on the PCR reads. The sample lists just over 40,000 clones, about an eighth seen once, with roughly 25% in the top ten. Specimen: blood. The receptor source for this set is a female donor with papillary thyroid cancer or a benign thyroid nodule (not recorded which). Some clones in this sample may be carry-over from other donors' samples.

This clone was recorded at least ten times. The V and J genes are TRBV30 and TRBJ1-1, with a weak D call TRBD1 (6 bases). This CDR3 region has 13 residues. Trimming removed 3 bases from V and 8 bases from J, with 16 bases in between. Germline CDR1 and CDR2: GTSNPN and SVGIG (reference sequence). CDR3 sequence reads: CAWRTLDRREAFF. The CDR3 DNA reads as TGTGCCTGGAGGACCCTAGACAGGAGAGAAGCTTTCTTT.

This clone has ten or more counts. The gene calls are TRBV5-4 and TRBJ1-1; weak D call: TRBD1 (5 bases). Looked up from germline, CDR1 is SGHNT and CDR2 is YYREEE (reference sequence). The length of the CDR3 is 14 residues. Trimming removed 1 base from V and 3 bases from J, with 10 bases in between. The DNA for the CDR3 is TGTGCCAGCAGCTTGTCTCGGGGGGACACTGAAGCTTTCTTT. Translation: CASSLSRGDTEAFF.

This clone was observed a few times. The chain recombines TRBV11-2 with TRBJ2-7; perhaps TRBD2 as D (6 bases). Trimming cost V 1 base and J 13 bases, with 23 bases left between them. This CDR3 comprises 15 residues. The germline V gene encodes CDR1 SGHAT and CDR2 FQNNGV. The CDR3 protein is CASSLGPGGTYDHYF. CDR3 nucleotides: TGTGCCAGCAGCTTAGGGCCGGGCGGGACCTACGATCATTACTTC.

The chain couples TRBV28 to TRBJ2-1; D remains ambiguous. The CDR3 contains 14 residues. Germline loops: CDR1 MDHEN, CDR2 SYDVKM. V was clipped by 7 bases and J by 0 bases, with 10 bases between them. CDR3 in DNA: TGTGCCAGCATGATAATGAGCTCCTACAATGAGCAGTTCTTC. Translated, it gives CASMIMSSYNEQFF.

This clone was picked up many times. Just one base apart from a much larger clone, this may be a read error. Within the sample, other DNA sequences also encode this same CDR3. V usage is TRBV7-2 and J usage is TRBJ2-7; TRBD1 matches 7 bases. CDR1 is SGHTA and CDR2 is FQGNSA in the germline V gene. With V trimmed by 5 bases and J by 1 base, 5 bases remained unmatched. CDR3 length: 14 amino acids. The CDR3 region has the DNA TGTGCCAGCAGCGAGCAGGGGGTTTCCTACGAGCAGTACTTC. Protein: CASSEQGVSYEQYF.

In its sample, this clone was seen a few times. The chain links TRBV19 to TRBJ2-7; 14 nucleotides match TRBD2. CDR3 length equals 15 residues. Germline V gene data show CDR1 as LNHDA and CDR2 as SQIVND (reference sequence). V lost 4 bases, J lost 7 bases, and 6 bases stayed unmatched. CDR3 protein: CASSNRGLAGGEQYF. The CDR3 DNA follows: TGTGCCAGTAGTAACCGCGGACTAGCGGGAGGAGAGCAGTACTTC.

This clone was counted at least ten times. V and J are TRBV10-3 and TRBJ1-5; D remains unclear. The length of the CDR3 is 14 residues. The V gene's germline CDR1 is ENHRY and CDR2 SYGVKD. V lost 0 bases, J lost 8 bases, and 11 bases lay in between. The CDR3, as DNA: TGTGCCATCAGTGAGTCGAAATCAGAGGAGCCCCAGCATTTT. Translated, it gives CAISESKSEEPQHF.

In this sample, this clone turned up many times. The chain has TRBV18 and TRBJ2-3; D gene ambiguous. The CDR3 is 11 amino acids. Germline CDR1 reads KGHSH; CDR2 reads LQKENI. The V end lost 2 bases, the J end lost 5 bases, and 2 bases lay between the germline ends. CDR3 bases: TGTGCCAGCTCACCAAGAGATACGCAGTATTTT. Encoded protein: CASSPRDTQYF.

This clone appeared many times. The chain has TRBV6-1 and TRBJ2-3, with a possible D match to TRBD2 (6 bases). V was trimmed by 10 bases and J by 5 bases, leaving 19 bases between them. The germline gives CDR1 MNHNS, CDR2 SASEGT. The length of the CDR3 is 14 residues. CDR3 region: CATKYGGAGDTQYF. The DNA of the CDR3 is TGTGCCACTAAGTATGGGGGAGCGGGAGATACGCAGTATTTT.

This clone was observed many times. The V call is TRBV11-1, the J call TRBJ2-2; perhaps TRBD1 as D (6 bases). This CDR3 contains 17 residues. Germline CDR1 is SGHAT and CDR2 is FQDESV (reference sequence). The V gene lost 6 bases and the J gene lost 1 base, with 18 bases spanning the gap. CDR3 bases: TGTGCCAGCAGTCAGGGGCGGTTCAGACTGAACACCGGGGAGCTGTTTTTT. It yields the protein CASSQGRFRLNTGELFF.

This clone was counted many times. This chain joins TRBV5-4 and TRBJ1-1; D remains ambiguous. This CDR3 spans 13 amino acids. V lost 4 bases and J 5 bases, leaving 12 bases between the germline ends. Germline assignment: CDR1 SGHNT and CDR2 YYREEE (reference sequence). CDR3 protein: CASSGRGRTEAFF. CDR3 in DNA: TGTGCCAGCAGCGGACGAGGGAGAACTGAAGCTTTCTTT.

This sequence joins TRBV25-1 and TRBJ2-1, with D uncertain. CDR1 is MGHDK, CDR2 SYGVNS, per germline. Trimming took off 10 bases at V and 8 bases at J, with 12 bases between the two ends. The length of the CDR3 is 11 residues. CDR3 sequence (DNA): TGTGCCATCACCCCTGGTGATGAGCAGTTCTTC. It encodes CAITPGDEQFF.

This sequence joins TRBV5-1 and TRBJ2-7; D remains unclear. In germline, CDR1 is SGHRS, CDR2 YFSETQ. The V gene lost 0 bases and the J gene lost 6 bases, with 10 bases spanning the gap. This CDR3 spans 13 amino acids. This chain's CDR3 is CASSLDVFVEQYF. The DNA of the CDR3 is TGCGCCAGCAGCTTGGACGTTTTCGTCGAGCAGTACTTC.

This clone was detected once. This chain uses TRBV20-1 with TRBJ2-7; D tentatively reads TRBD1 or TRBD2 (5 bases each). The CDR3 runs 15 residues. From germline, CDR1 is DFQATT and CDR2 SNEGSKA (reference sequence). The ends were cut back, 2 bases at V and 1 base at J, with 15 bases in the middle. CDR3 DNA sequence: TGCAGTGCTAGACCCCTGGGACGGCCATCCTACGAGCAGTACTTC. Protein sequence: CSARPLGRPSYEQYF.

Ten or more counts support this clone. The chain uses TRBV4-1 and TRBJ1-2, with D unresolved. The CDR3 extends over 17 amino acids. The V gene lost 4 bases and the J gene lost 1 base, with 19 bases spanning the gap. In germline, CDR1 is MGHRA, CDR2 YSYEKL. The CDR3 loop is CASSRKYAEDVNYGYTF. The CDR3 region has the DNA TGCGCCAGCAGCCGGAAGTATGCGGAAGATGTTAACTATGGCTACACCTTC.

This clone was observed at least ten times. The chain is built from TRBV18 and TRBJ2-1; 11 nucleotides match TRBD2. CDR1 is KGHSH and CDR2 is LQKENI in the germline V gene. The CDR3 has 18 amino acids. Germline trimming cut 2 bases from V and 6 bases from J; bases unmatched to any gene: 12. DNA of the CDR3: TGTGCCAGCTCACCATCACCCAGACTAGCGGGAAGACCCAATGAGCAGTTCTTC. It is translated as CASSPSPRLAGRPNEQFF.

This clone was observed at least ten times. Here the CDR3 DNA reads TGTGCCAGCAGCCGGACAGGTAATAGCAATCAGCCCCAGCATTTT. This encodes CASSRTGNSNQPQHF. The chain combines TRBV12-3 or TRBV12-4 with TRBJ1-5, with 7 bases matching TRBD1. V shed 6 bases, J shed 0 bases, and the junction held 5 bases outside the gene matches. This CDR3 is 15 amino acids long.

At least ten counts were recorded for this clone. This chain links TRBV6-1 with TRBJ1-5, with D unclear. Trimming left V 0 bases short and J 7 bases short, with 7 bases between. Germline lookup yields CDR1 MNHNS and CDR2 SASEGT. The CDR3 sequence is 13 residues long. CDR3 nucleotide sequence: TGTGCCAGCAGTGAAGCTTGGGGACAGCCCCAGCATTTT. Translation gives CASSEAWGQPQHF.

The V gene is TRBV6-2 or TRBV6-3, the J gene TRBJ1-1; 7 nucleotides align to TRBD1. Looked up from germline, CDR1 is MNHEY and CDR2 is SVGEGT. The CDR3 totals 15 residues. The V gene end was trimmed by 6 bases and the J gene end by 4 bases; junction bases not matched to a gene: 11. CDR3: CASSPPTGFTTEAFF. CDR3 nucleotides: TGTGCCAGCAGCCCTCCGACAGGGTTTACCACTGAAGCTTTCTTT.

Ten or more counts support this clone. V usage is TRBV12-3 or TRBV12-4 and J usage is TRBJ2-7; the D gene is possibly TRBD1 (6 bases). This CDR3 has 14 residues. Trimming removed 1 base at V and 2 bases at J, with 9 bases between. CDR3: CASSLVRGTYEQYF. The CDR3 DNA follows: TGTGCCAGCAGTTTAGTCAGGGGAACCTACGAGCAGTACTTC.

This clone was seen repeatedly, ten times or more. This chain links TRBV7-8 with TRBJ2-7, with D hard to call. The CDR3 runs 13 residues. The V end lost 10 bases, the J end lost 2 bases, and 15 bases lay between the germline ends. The germline gives CDR1 SGHVS, CDR2 FQNEAQ. Written as DNA, the CDR3 is TGTGCCACCAGAGAGAACGACGCCTACGAGCAGTACTTC. Amino acids: CATRENDAYEQYF.

This clone appeared many times. The gene calls are TRBV7-9 and TRBJ2-1; TRBD2 matches at 13 bases. This CDR3 is built from 15 residues. J lost 12 bases, V lost 2 bases, and 7 bases had no gene match. Germline-derived CDR1 and CDR2 are SEHNR and FQNEAQ (reference sequence). The CDR3 reads CASSLLGLAGLGQFF. CDR3 DNA: TGTGCCAGCAGCTTACTGGGACTAGCGGGATTAGGGCAGTTCTTC. The full variable domain, its missing parts supplied by reference TRBV7-9 and TRBJ2-1, is DTGVSQNPRHKITKRGQNVTFRCDPISEHNRLYWYRQTLGQGPEFLTYFQNEAQLEKSRLLSDRFSAERPKGSFSTLEIQRTEQGDSAMYLCASSLLGLAGLGQFFGPGTRLTVL.